This TCR beta chain came from a study of brain T cells in children with intractable seizures. Profiled with immunoSEQ multiplex PCR; TCRdb holds only in-frame clones, not every one. The table has 88,000 or so clones, about 93% seen once. Trimming took 0 bases from V and 3 from J, leaving 24 bases between them. The CDR3 length is 19 residues. Germline CDR1 is SGDLS and CDR2 is YYNGEE. This chain connects TRBV9 to TRBJ1-1, with unresolved D. This receptor was obtained from a girl aged 2 to 9 with Rasmussen encephalitis and intractable seizures. The source material was peripheral blood, sampled at surgery. CDR3 sequence: CASSVVAREPRMVDTEAFF. CDR3 coding DNA: TGTGCCAGCAGCGTAGTAGCAAGGGAACCGCGGATGGTAGACACTGAAGCTTTCTTT.